Listed here is a single T cell receptor (beta chain). This sample also contains other DNA sequences that code for the same CDR3. Profiling relied on immunoSEQ multiplex PCR, and the TCRdb table lists in-frame clones only, not all of them. Altogether more than 120,000 clones are present, over 80% being singletons, with the ten largest covering approximately 0.98%. Germline values: CDR1 SGHRS, CDR2 YFSETQ. This CDR3 is built from 14 residues. Trimming took 0 bases from V and 7 from J; bases not matched to a gene: 3. The data stem from a study of blood T cell repertoires in COVID-19. Sequenced: peripheral blood. The receptor was isolated from a woman in her forties or fifties with acute or convalescent COVID-19. This sequence joins TRBV5-1 and TRBJ1-4; TRBD1 aligns across 7 bases. The CDR3 DNA is TGCGCCAGCAGCTTGGGACAGGGAGGTGAAAAACTGTTTTTT. This codes for CASSLGQGGEKLFF.